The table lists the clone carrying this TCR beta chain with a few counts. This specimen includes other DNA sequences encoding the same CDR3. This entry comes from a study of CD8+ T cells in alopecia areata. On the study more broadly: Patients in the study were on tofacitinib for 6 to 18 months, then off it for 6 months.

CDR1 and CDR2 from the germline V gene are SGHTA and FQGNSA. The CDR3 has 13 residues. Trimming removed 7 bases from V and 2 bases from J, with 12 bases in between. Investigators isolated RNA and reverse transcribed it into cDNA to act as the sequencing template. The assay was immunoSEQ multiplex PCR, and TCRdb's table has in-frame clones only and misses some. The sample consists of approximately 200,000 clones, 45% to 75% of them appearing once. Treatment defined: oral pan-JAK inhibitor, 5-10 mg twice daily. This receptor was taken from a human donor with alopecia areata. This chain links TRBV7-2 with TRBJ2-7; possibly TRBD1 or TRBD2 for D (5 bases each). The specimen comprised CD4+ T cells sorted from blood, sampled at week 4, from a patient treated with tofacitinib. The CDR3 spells CASTPGPTYEQYF. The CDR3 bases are TGTGCCAGCACCCCGGGACCTACCTACGAGCAGTACTTC.